Listed below are T cell receptor beta chains from one sample, sequenced in a study of response to subunit inactivated influenza vaccine. MiXCR, applied by TCRdb to the RT-PCR reads, yields one record per CDR3 protein. Here the sample spans fewer than 750,000 distinct CDR3 sequences, roughly 15% being singletons. The sample here was PBMCs from blood, taken roughly 13 days after vaccination. These receptors were obtained from a man aged 50 to 60 who received an inactivated influenza vaccine. The CDR3 runs from the conserved cysteine through the conserved F or W. The order of the fields is D gene, V gene, clone size, J gene, CDR3 protein, CDR3 DNA. The D gene is left open where the match is weak. Part of the rows lack a size; the others show once, few, many or a class for expanded clones.

TRBD1,TRBV4-2,few,TRBJ1-2,CASSQTTGIGYTF,TGTGCCAGCAGCCAGACGACAGGGATTGGCTACACCTTC
NA,TRBV18,NA,TRBJ1-2,CASSPEAGAYHIGF,TGTGCCAGCTCACCGGAGGCAGGGGCCTACCATATTGGCTTC
NA,TRBV25-1,once,TRBJ2-3,CASSVVTRTDAQYF,TGTGCCAGCAGTGTCGTGACCCGCACAGATGCGCAGTATTTT
NA,TRBV20-1,NA,TRBJ2-2,CSARDVATGELFF,TGCAGTGCTAGAGATGTGGCGACCGGGGAGCTGTTTTTT
NA,TRBV2,few,TRBJ1-4,CASSTRVYSNEKLFF,TGTGCCAGCAGTACCCGGGTCTATTCAAATGAAAAACTGTTTTTT
NA,TRBV5-6,few,TRBJ1-4,CASSSSGVEKLFF,TGTGCCAGCAGTTCCTCAGGGGTGGAAAAACTGTTTTTT
NA,TRBV7-6,NA,TRBJ2-1,CASSTTSGTRLYNEQFF,TGTGCCAGCAGCACAACCTCCGGGACGCGACTTTACAATGAGCAGTTCTTC
NA,TRBV20-1,NA,TRBJ2-4,CSAAWVRTDLAKNIQYF,TGCAGTGCGGCGTGGGTGCGGACAGACTTAGCCAAAAACATTCAGTACTTC
TRBD1,TRBV5-1,few,TRBJ2-5,CASSGGRDRFVHGTQYF,TGCGCCAGCAGTGGGGGTCGGGACAGGTTTGTCCATGGGACCCAGTACTTC
TRBD2,TRBV20-1,many,TRBJ2-1,CSARLAGGRDSEFF,TGCAGTGCTAGGCTAGCGGGGGGGCGGGATTCGGAGTTCTTC
NA,TRBV4-1,many,TRBJ2-3,CASSQDPGKDTQYF,TGCGCCAGCAGCCAAGATCCGGGCAAAGATACGCAGTATTTT
NA,TRBV4-3,few,TRBJ1-6,CASSQDLGVSPLHF,TGCGCCAGCAGCCAAGATCTAGGGGTCTCACCCCTCCACTTT
NA,TRBV4-3,NA,TRBJ1-2,CASSQVPDRSGNYGYTF,TGCGCCAGCAGCCAAGTCCCCGACAGGTCGGGTAACTATGGCTACACCTTC
TRBD2,TRBV11-2,many,TRBJ2-3,CASSLDTSGKQYF,TGTGCCAGCAGCTTAGATACTAGCGGGAAACAGTATTTT
NA,TRBV6-1,NA,TRBJ1-4,CASRTTWGEKLFF,TGTGCCAGCAGGACGACATGGGGGGAAAAACTGTTTTTT
NA,TRBV6-7,NA,TRBJ2-5,CASTIRALWGLQETQYF,TGTGCCAGCACCATACGAGCCCTGTGGGGGCTCCAAGAGACCCAGTACTTC
NA,TRBV2,NA,TRBJ1-1,CASSWLRSAEAFF,TGTGCCAGCAGCTGGCTCCGTAGCGCCGAAGCTTTCTTT
NA,TRBV10-2,few,TRBJ2-7,CASADPPTYEQYF,TGCGCCAGCGCGGACCCCCCAACCTACGAGCAGTACTTC
TRBD1,TRBV2,NA,TRBJ2-1,CASSEIPGTGLDEQFF,TGTGCCAGCAGTGAAATCCCCGGGACAGGGTTGGATGAGCAGTTCTTC
TRBD2,TRBV5-1,few,TRBJ2-1,CASSWGPGTSGLNEQFF,TGCGCCAGCAGCTGGGGCCCCGGGACTAGCGGCCTCAATGAGCAGTTCTTC
NA,TRBV28,once,TRBJ1-4,CASSFSSLKLFF,TGTGCCAGCAGTTTTTCGAGTCTAAAACTGTTTTTT
NA,TRBV11-2,few,TRBJ1-4,CASSLDPSGGLNEKLFF,TGTGCCAGCAGCTTAGACCCCTCCGGGGGACTTAATGAAAAACTGTTTTTT
NA,TRBV3-1,many,TRBJ1-1,CASSQGQMNTEAFF,TGTGCCAGCAGCCAAGGACAGATGAACACTGAAGCTTTCTTT
NA,TRBV20-1,NA,TRBJ2-5,CSAKVYQETQYF,TGCAGTGCTAAGGTCTACCAAGAGACCCAGTACTTC
TRBD1,TRBV29-1,NA,TRBJ2-1,CSVRDRRYNEQLF,TGCAGCGTTCGGGACAGGAGATACAATGAGCAGCTCTTC
NA,TRBV20-1,few,TRBJ2-7,CSARVGIGYEQYF,TGCAGTGCTAGAGTTGGTATTGGCTACGAGCAGTACTTC
TRBD2,TRBV11-1,few,TRBJ2-1,CASSLEATSRNEQFF,TGTGCCAGCAGCTTAGAAGCGACTAGCAGGAATGAGCAGTTCTTC
NA,TRBV12-3/TRBV12-4,NA,TRBJ1-1,CASRNLRGRTEAFF,TGTGCCAGCCGAAACCTCAGGGGAAGGACTGAAGCTTTCTTT
TRBD1,TRBV7-9,many,TRBJ2-1,CASSWDRDEQFF,TGTGCCAGCAGCTGGGACAGAGACGAGCAGTTCTTC
TRBD2,TRBV30,NA,TRBJ2-1,CAWRRLAGARRYNEQFF,TGTGCCTGGAGACGACTAGCGGGGGCGAGGAGATACAATGAGCAGTTCTTC
NA,TRBV20-1,NA,TRBJ2-5,CSARSGGGQETQYF,TGCAGTGCTAGGTCGGGTGGTGGCCAAGAGACCCAGTACTTC
NA,TRBV5-5,few,TRBJ1-2,CASRARTVEGYTF,TGTGCCAGCAGGGCCCGGACTGTAGAAGGCTACACCTTC
TRBD2,TRBV20-1,few,TRBJ2-3,CSATRLAGGLTDTQYF,TGCAGTGCTACTCGACTAGCGGGGGGGCTCACAGATACGCAGTATTTT
TRBD2,TRBV7-2,few,TRBJ2-2,CASSILAGGNTGELFF,TGTGCCAGCAGCATACTAGCGGGGGGGAACACCGGGGAGCTGTTTTTT
TRBD2,TRBV15,NA,TRBJ2-3,CATSSAASGSIDTQYF,TGTGCCACCAGCAGTGCCGCTAGCGGGAGCATAGATACGCAGTATTTT
TRBD1,TRBV20-1,few,TRBJ2-3,CSATGQGATDTQYF,TGCAGTGCTACGGGGCAGGGGGCAACAGATACGCAGTATTTT
NA,TRBV2,few,TRBJ1-2,CASSGKQGHYGYTF,TGTGCCAGCAGTGGAAAACAGGGTCACTATGGCTACACCTTC
NA,TRBV7-9,many,TRBJ2-1,CASSLGGTVNEQFF,TGTGCCAGCAGCTTAGGAGGGACGGTCAATGAGCAGTTCTTC
NA,TRBV20-1,NA,TRBJ1-1,CSAARGGGGTEAFF,TGCAGTGCCGCACGTGGAGGGGGTGGTACTGAAGCTTTCTTT
NA,TRBV7-2,many,TRBJ2-4,CASSLGGHTKNIQYF,TGTGCCAGCAGCTTAGGGGGACATACCAAAAACATTCAGTACTTC
NA,TRBV20-1,few,TRBJ2-7,CSAREAPRNEQYF,TGCAGTGCTAGAGAGGCACCTAGGAACGAGCAGTACTTC
NA,TRBV6-2/TRBV6-3,many,TRBJ2-1,CASSYGLWNEQFF,TGTGCCAGCAGTTACGGTCTTTGGAATGAGCAGTTCTTC
NA,TRBV29-1,few,TRBJ2-2,CSSRSGAGELFF,TGCAGCTCCCGGTCGGGAGCCGGGGAGCTGTTTTTT
NA,TRBV15,NA,TRBJ2-2,CATSMGAAGELFF,TGTGCCACCAGCATGGGTGCCGCCGGGGAGCTGTTTTTT
NA,TRBV7-9,few,TRBJ1-5,CASSPMGDQPQHF,TGTGCCAGCAGCCCGATGGGGGATCAGCCCCAGCATTTT
NA,TRBV11-2,once,TRBJ2-3,CASSFDRTISTDTQYF,TGTGCCAGCAGCTTCGACAGGACAATTAGCACAGATACGCAGTATTTT
TRBD2,TRBV12-3/TRBV12-4,few,TRBJ2-3,CASSLAGGLIDTQYF,TGTGCCAGCAGCCTAGCGGGGGGGCTTATTGATACGCAGTATTTT
TRBD1,TRBV29-1,few,TRBJ2-7,CSVEGDRDNNEQYF,TGCAGCGTTGAGGGGGACAGGGATAACAACGAGCAGTACTTC
TRBD2,TRBV3-1,few,TRBJ2-1,CASSQAALAGSYNEQFF,TGTGCCAGCAGCCAAGCGGCGCTAGCGGGCTCCTACAATGAGCAGTTCTTC
TRBD1,TRBV5-1,NA,TRBJ1-1,CARDRGEAFF,TGCGCCAGGGACAGGGGAGAAGCTTTCTTT
TRBD2,TRBV10-2,once,TRBJ2-5,CATETSGGREGETQYF,TGCGCCACCGAGACTAGCGGGGGCCGGGAGGGAGAGACCCAGTACTTC
TRBD1,TRBV28,many,TRBJ1-6,CAGRGLGNSPLHF,TGTGCCGGCAGGGGGCTTGGTAATTCACCCCTCCACTTT
TRBD1,TRBV24-1,NA,TRBJ1-5,CATSERDRGINQPQHF,TGTGCCACCAGTGAGAGGGACAGGGGGATCAATCAGCCCCAGCATTTT
TRBD2,TRBV7-2,NA,TRBJ2-3,CASSLVGLAGGTDTQYF,TGTGCCAGCAGCTTAGTGGGACTAGCGGGGGGAACAGATACGCAGTATTTT
TRBD1,TRBV2,NA,TRBJ2-1,CASLRDTGTGPFF,TGTGCCAGTCTTCGCGATACCGGGACAGGGCCGTTCTTC
NA,TRBV7-2,few,TRBJ1-6,CASSLIAPGYSPLHF,TGTGCCAGCAGCTTAATCGCGCCGGGATATTCACCCCTCCACTTT
TRBD1,TRBV20-1,NA,TRBJ2-7,CSARTGRSYEQYF,TGCAGTGCTAGGACAGGGAGATCCTACGAGCAGTACTTC
NA,TRBV5-6,few,TRBJ1-1,CASSLSANTEAFF,TGTGCCAGCAGCTTATCTGCGAACACTGAAGCTTTCTTT